The sequence of this T cell receptor beta chain was determined in a study of CD8 T cells in Susac syndrome (dated by TCRdb to 2018 to 2020). Regarding the research as a whole: Of the Susac syndrome patients who were sequenced, more than five had clinically active disease and about 8 were in clinical remission. Whether CD8+ T cell activation and differentiation in Susac syndrome was antigen driven was tested using repertoire sequencing. Susac syndrome patients were therapy-naive, on corticosteroids (some also receiving IVIg), or on IVIg alone at blood withdrawal.

Here V drops 7 bases and J drops 5 bases, and the junction holds 6 bases not matched to any gene. The CDR1 and CDR2 encoded by the germline V gene are SNHLY and FYNNEI. The CDR3 runs 13 residues from the cysteine to the phenylalanine. Just CDR3 DNA is preserved here, 39 bases in frame from base 1. Note on this clonotype: There is no known antigen for this receptor. No per-base quality is available; no much larger clone lies one base away.

High-throughput TCR beta sequencing profiled peripheral blood CD8+ and CD4+ T cells from healthy donors, Susac syndrome patients and multiple sclerosis patients. The Susac syndrome patients fulfilled recently defined diagnostic criteria for definite or probable disease. Bulk CD8+ and CD4+ T cells were purified by magnetic negative isolation, while CD8+ TEMRA cells were enriched using FACS. Blood was collected in EDTA tubes and processed within 24 hours, with PBMCs isolated through density gradient centrifugation. PBMCs destined for TCR sequencing were cryopreserved in liquid nitrogen and later thawed in a 37 °C water bath. The sorted or isolated CD4+, CD8+ and CD8+ TEMRA cells had a purity of 90% or higher. The research as a whole found: The TCR sequencing and HLA analysis was acknowledged to have included a relatively small number of individuals. The CD4+ T cell repertoire of patients with Susac syndrome showed no detectable clonal expansion.

RNA was extracted using the RNeasy kit, and 0.5 to 1 microgram was reverse transcribed with random hexamers. The immunoSEQ multiplex PCR assay, covering 54 Vbeta and 13 Jbeta segments, was used to amplify TCR beta CDR3 regions. PCR amplification bias was corrected using a synthetic template baseline for primer optimization and computational correction. The authors processed their data as follows. Reads were annotated to V, D and J genes per IMGT and analyzed with immunoSEQ Analyzer, keeping only productive sequences. Clonality was calculated as one minus the Shannon entropy normalized by log2 of the number of productive unique sequences. For each patient and control, public and private clones were evaluated among the 100 most prevalent clones. A clone was defined as Susac-specific if it was absent from the healthy and MS cohorts, from approximately 980 published viral clones and from other ImmuneACCESS disease sequences. TCRdb ran its own pipeline on the public reads, namely fastp trimming at Q25 and MiXCR clone calling, and kept in-frame beta chains. Identical CDR3 protein sequences are pooled into one entry, listed with their most common genes and DNA. The V and J calls shown here were made by TCRdb, not taken from the authors' results. The sample has about 180,000 distinct CDR3 sequences on record, around 94% of them singletons. The ten largest clones add up to 0.095% to 0.1% of the sample.

The sequence is built from TRBV2 and TRBJ2-5; TRBD1 fits 8 bases in the junction. The specimen was CD4+ T cells from PBMCs. This TCR was recovered from a human donor with Susac syndrome. The nucleotide sequence is TGTGCCAGCACCCGGACAGGGAAGGAGACCCAGTACTTC. This gives the protein CASTRTGKETQYF.